Listed below are T cell receptor beta chains from one sample, sequenced in a study of T cell repertoires in cytomegalovirus infection. TCRdb reprocessed the reads with MiXCR, giving one entry per CDR3 protein. The table has 450,000 to 550,000 distinct CDR3 sequences, more than 15% seen once. The sample consisted of CD8+ T cells from PBMCs. Every receptor here comes from a human donor in good health (CMV status not recorded). Some clones in this sample may be carry-over from other donors' samples. CDR3s include the opening cysteine and the closing phenylalanine or tryptophan. Fields, in order: J gene, clone size, D gene, V gene, CDR3 DNA, CDR3 protein. D genes are given only for firm matches. Size is omitted from some rows. Given values are once, few, many or a class for expanded clones.

TRBJ2-1 - - TRBV6-1 TGTGCCAGCTCATTGACGGGGGGCATAACGAATGAGCAGTTCTTC CASSLTGGITNEQFF
TRBJ1-2 - - TRBV3-1 TGTGCCAGCAGCCAAGAAAACAGAAACTATGGCTACACCTTC CASSQENRNYGYTF
TRBJ2-7 - TRBD2 TRBV4-2 TGTGCCAGCAGCCAAGAACTAGCGGGAGGAAGTAAGTCCTACGAGCAGTACTTC CASSQELAGGSKSYEQYF
TRBJ1-2 - - TRBV28 TGTGCCAGCAGCGGGACGGCCCCTAACTATGGCTACACCTTC CASSGTAPNYGYTF
TRBJ1-1 - TRBD1 TRBV4-1 TGCGCCAGCAGCCCCCGACAGGGGCGGACTGAAGCTTTCTTT CASSPRQGRTEAFF
TRBJ2-1 - - TRBV6-1 TGTGCCAGCACCGGGAGAAGGGGCCCCTACAATGAGCAGTTCTTC CASTGRRGPYNEQFF
TRBJ2-1 few TRBD2 TRBV12-3/TRBV12-4 TGTGCCAGCAGTTCGCTTACTAGCGGGGCTATCTACAATGAGCAGTTCTTC CASSSLTSGAIYNEQFF
TRBJ1-1 few - TRBV24-1 TGTGCCACCAGTGATGCAAGGAACGGCATAACTGAAGCTTTCTTT CATSDARNGITEAFF
TRBJ1-1 many - TRBV6-5 TGTGCCAGCAGTTACGCCCGGGAGGGTTTAACTGAAGCTTTCTTT CASSYAREGLTEAFF
TRBJ1-6 many - TRBV6-1 TGTGCCAGCAGTGAAGTCGACAGACATGCGGGATCACCCCTCCACTTT CASSEVDRHAGSPLHF
TRBJ2-3 few - TRBV5-5 TGTGCCAGCAGCGACACAGGGATCACAGATACGCAGTATTTT CASSDTGITDTQYF
TRBJ2-3 few - TRBV7-5 - CISVPEARTAYSTDTQYF
TRBJ1-1 - - TRBV29-1 TGCAGCGTCTCCTTGGGAGGGAACACTGAAGCTTTCTTT CSVSLGGNTEAFF
TRBJ1-5 many - TRBV12-3/TRBV12-4 TGTGCCAGCGATTCAGGGGGCAATCAGCCCCAGCATTTT CASDSGGNQPQHF
TRBJ2-6 - - TRBV27 TGTGCCAGCAGTTTAGGGGGCAACGTCCTGACTTTC CASSLGGNVLTF
TRBJ1-1 many - TRBV14 TGTGCCAGCAGCTTCTATCAGGGTAGGACTGAAGCTTTCTTT CASSFYQGRTEAFF
TRBJ2-1 few - TRBV5-6 TGTGCCAGCAGCTTGGCGGGCAGGGACCCTTACAATGAGCAGTTCTTC CASSLAGRDPYNEQFF
TRBJ2-5 - TRBD1 TRBV5-4 TGTGCCAGCAGCTGGAAGACAGGGGGTGAGACCCAGTACTTC CASSWKTGGETQYF
TRBJ2-5 few - TRBV20-1 TGCAGTGCTAGAAGAGACAGGTTGCGTGGGGAGACCCAGTACTTC CSARRDRLRGETQYF
TRBJ1-4 few TRBD1 TRBV28 TGTGCCAGCAGCCCCCCCGAAGGGGGCGTGGACATTGAAAAACTGTTTTTT CASSPPEGGVDIEKLFF
TRBJ2-1 - TRBD2 TRBV28 TGTGCCAGCAGTTTAACCCGCGGGAGGGTTGGTGAGCAGTTCTTC CASSLTRGRVGEQFF
TRBJ2-2 few TRBD2 TRBV4-1 TGCGCCAGCAGCCAAGGGATTGGGGGGGCCGGGGAGCTGTTTTTT CASSQGIGGAGELFF
TRBJ2-2 few - TRBV12-3/TRBV12-4 TGTGCCAGCAGTTTAGCTGTGGCCGGGGAGCTGTTTTTT CASSLAVAGELFF
TRBJ1-3 many - TRBV12-3/TRBV12-4 TGTGCCAGCAGAACCGCGGCGGCAGCTGGAAACACCATATATTTT CASRTAAAAGNTIYF
TRBJ2-7 few - TRBV5-6 TGTGCCAGCAGCTTGTGGGGAAGCTCCTACGAGCAGTACTTC CASSLWGSSYEQYF
TRBJ2-1 many - TRBV10-3 TGTGCCATCAGTGAGAGGGGGGTGAATTCCTACAATGAGCAGTTCTTC CAISERGVNSYNEQFF
TRBJ1-2 many TRBD1 TRBV4-1 TGCGCCAGCAGCCAAGGCATGGGACAGAGGCGTTATGGCTACACCTTC CASSQGMGQRRYGYTF
TRBJ2-3 - - TRBV15 TGTGCCACCAGCAGAGGGAACGGCGATCGGGATACGCAGTATTTT CATSRGNGDRDTQYF
TRBJ1-1 many - TRBV7-9 TGTGCCAGCAGCTTATCGGGGTCACTCAACACTGAAGCTTTCTTT CASSLSGSLNTEAFF
TRBJ1-6 many - TRBV28 TGTGCCAGCAGTTTAGTGGGGATTGATAGCTCCTATAATTCACCCCTCCACTTT CASSLVGIDSSYNSPLHF
TRBJ1-5 - - TRBV27 TGTGCCAGCAGTGGGGCGGGGGGTGATCAGCCCCAGCATTTT CASSGAGGDQPQHF
TRBJ2-5 - - TRBV20-1 TGCAGTGCTAGTATCACCACCCAGTACTTC CSASITTQYF
TRBJ1-1 many - TRBV12-3/TRBV12-4 TGTGCCAGCAGTTTTCCGATTTCCGTGTCTTCTTCTGAAGCTTTCTTT CASSFPISVSSSEAFF
TRBJ1-2 many TRBD1 TRBV7-2 TGTGCCAGCAGCTTAATCCCCGATTGGCTCGTACAGGGGGCTGGCTATGGCTACACCTTC CASSLIPDWLVQGAGYGYTF
TRBJ2-1 many TRBD1 TRBV12-3/TRBV12-4 TGTGCCAGCAGTCTAGGGGACAGAGGTGTGAATGAGCAGTTCTTC CASSLGDRGVNEQFF
TRBJ2-4 - TRBD1 TRBV20-1 TGCAGTGCTACCCCCGGACAGGGATGGTACTTC CSATPGQGWYF
TRBJ1-5 - - TRBV5-5 TGTGCCAGCAGCTTGGAAGCGCGACAGCCCAATCAGCCCCAGCATTTT CASSLEARQPNQPQHF
TRBJ2-7 once TRBD2 TRBV7-8 TGTGCAAGCAGCACTAGCGGGGACATCCTTAGTTACGAGACGTACTTC CASSTSGDILSYETYF
TRBJ2-1 - - TRBV4-1 TGCGCCAGCAGCCAGAATAGCCTGTATGAGCAGTTCTTC CASSQNSLYEQFF
TRBJ1-5 - - TRBV2 TGTGCCAGCAGTGAACCGGGGAATCAGCCCCAGCATTTT CASSEPGNQPQHF
TRBJ1-1 many - TRBV7-8 TGTGCCAGCAGTAACGAGACACCCAACGGGACTTTCTTT CASSNETPNGTFF
TRBJ2-5 - - TRBV5-1 TGCGCCAGCAGGGGGCCCTCCTCAGAGACCCAGTACTTC CASRGPSSETQYF
TRBJ2-5 few - TRBV7-9 TGTGCCAGCAGCCACCCAACAGCGCAAGAGACCCAGTACTTC CASSHPTAQETQYF
TRBJ2-7 few TRBD1 TRBV28 TGTGCCAGCAGTTTATGGGGACAGGGGGTCTACGAGCAGTACTTC CASSLWGQGVYEQYF
TRBJ1-2 many - TRBV11-2 TGTGCCAGCAGCCCATCCAGGGGAATCTATGGCTACACCTTC CASSPSRGIYGYTF
TRBJ1-5 - TRBD1 TRBV4-1 TGCGCCAGCAGCCAAGAGGGACAGGGGATTCAGCCCCAGCATTTT CASSQEGQGIQPQHF
TRBJ2-2 - TRBD1 TRBV5-1 TGCGCCAGCAGCTTCTCCGGGACAGGGGGCACCGGGGAGCTGTTTTTT CASSFSGTGGTGELFF
TRBJ1-1 few - TRBV28 TGTGCCAGCAGTCATAGACTGCGTACTGAAGCTTTCTTT CASSHRLRTEAFF
TRBJ1-6 - - TRBV20-1 TGCAGTGCTAGAGATCCTCGGTCAGACCGGGAGTTCTATAATTCACCCCTCCACTTT CSARDPRSDREFYNSPLHF
TRBJ1-2 - - TRBV4-1 TGCGCCAGCAGCCACGTACAGAGCGGTGGGTATGAGAACTATGGCTACACCTTC CASSHVQSGGYENYGYTF
TRBJ1-3 - - TRBV2 TGTGCCAGCGGGGGGACCCAATATTTT CASGGTQYF
TRBJ2-7 - - TRBV20-1 TGCAGTGCTAGAGATCCTCTAGGGGCGGTCTACGAGCAGTACTTC CSARDPLGAVYEQYF
TRBJ2-1 - TRBD2 TRBV4-1 TGCGCCAGCAGCCACGCGCGGGAGGGCCTCAATGGTAATGAGCAGTTCTTC CASSHAREGLNGNEQFF
TRBJ1-2 - - TRBV14 TGTGCCAGCAGCCAAGACAGGGTGCATGGCTACACCTTC CASSQDRVHGYTF
TRBJ2-7 many - TRBV19 TGTGCCAGCAGTGACAGTTCCTACGAGCAGTACTTC CASSDSSYEQYF